This is a list of T cell receptor beta chains from one sample in a study of blood T cell repertoires in COVID-19. Measured with immunoSEQ multiplex PCR; TCRdb has only the in-frame clones, and not every one. The table has 70,000 or so clones, 65% to 80% seen once. Material: peripheral blood. These receptors were collected from a human donor in a cohort sampled during active COVID-19. The CDR3 runs from the conserved cysteine through the conserved F or W. A D gene is named only where the DNA matches it firmly. Where a row states a size, it is once, few, many or the class of an expanded clone; other rows omit it.

v_call	d_call	j_call	clone_size	cdr3_nt	cdr3_aa
TRBV7-2	NA	TRBJ2-1	NA	TGTGCCAGCAGCTCAGGGGGGCATGAGCAGTTCTTC	CASSSGGHEQFF
TRBV6-6	NA	TRBJ2-6	few	TGTGCCAGCAGTCCAGGGTACAGGGCTGGGGCCAACGTCCTGACTTTC	CASSPGYRAGANVLTF
TRBV11-3	NA	TRBJ2-7	NA	TGTGCCAGCAGACGATTATGGGGCTCCCAGACCTACGAGCAGTACTTC	CASRRLWGSQTYEQYF
TRBV11-2	NA	TRBJ2-5	once	TGTGCCAGCCTGTACCAAGAGACCCAGTACTTC	CASLYQETQYF
TRBV7-8	TRBD1	TRBJ1-4	NA	TGTGCCAGCAGCCGGGACAGGGTCGGCGAAAAACTGTTTTTT	CASSRDRVGEKLFF
TRBV5-1	TRBD1	TRBJ1-1	NA	TGCGCCAGCAGCTCCCGGGACAGGGCTGAAGCTTTCTTT	CASSSRDRAEAFF
TRBV7-7	TRBD1	TRBJ2-5	NA	TGTGCTAGCAGCTTATCTACAGGGGGCGGGAAGACCCAGTACTTC	CASSLSTGGGKTQYF
TRBV29-1	TRBD2	TRBJ2-1	NA	TGCAGCGTCACGGGACTAGCCACTAGCTCCTACAATGAGCAGTTCTTC	CSVTGLATSSYNEQFF
TRBV7-9	TRBD1	TRBJ2-7	NA	TGTGCCAGCAGCCGGACAGGATTCGAGCAGTACTTC	CASSRTGFEQYF
TRBV5-5	NA	TRBJ2-3	NA	TGTGCCAGCAGCTTGGCGGGGTTCACAGATACGCAGTATTTT	CASSLAGFTDTQYF
TRBV29-1	NA	TRBJ2-1	many	TGCAGCGTCACCGGGGACTACAATGAGCAGTTCTTC	CSVTGDYNEQFF
TRBV9	TRBD2	TRBJ2-3	NA	TGTGCCAGCAGCGCTCAATCTAGCGGGGGGCAAGATACGCAGTATTTT	CASSAQSSGGQDTQYF
TRBV6-5	TRBD1	TRBJ1-2	NA	TGTGCCAGCATGGACAGGGCTAACTATGGCTACACCTTC	CASMDRANYGYTF
TRBV11-2	TRBD2	TRBJ2-2	NA	TGTGCCAGCAGCTTACCGGGGGGGACCGGGGAGCTGTTTTTT	CASSLPGGTGELFF
TRBV13	NA	TRBJ1-1	few	TGTGCCAGCAGCTTAACAGGTGTAGGTGAAGCTTTCTTT	CASSLTGVGEAFF
TRBV28	TRBD1	TRBJ2-3	NA	TGTGCCAGCAGTTCTCACAGGGGTCTGGGAGATACGCAGTATTTT	CASSSHRGLGDTQYF
TRBV20-1	TRBD2	TRBJ2-7	NA	TGCAGTGCTAGTCCTAGCGGGGGGCCTAGCTCCTACGAGCAGTACTTC	CSASPSGGPSSYEQYF
TRBV6-4	NA	TRBJ2-3	once	TGTGCCAGCAGTGAACAGGGCGGGGGAGATACGCAGTATTTT	CASSEQGGGDTQYF
TRBV6-6	NA	TRBJ1-1	NA	TGTGCCAGCACGCAAGCAAGGGGTGAAGCTTTCTTT	CASTQARGEAFF
TRBV19	TRBD1	TRBJ2-2	NA	TGTGCCAGTCAGCCTGACAGGGTAGACACCGGGGAGCTGTTTTTT	CASQPDRVDTGELFF
TRBV5-4	NA	TRBJ1-6	NA	TGTGCCAGCAGCGCTGGGGGACATGGGAATTCACCCCTCCACTTT	CASSAGGHGNSPLHF
TRBV20-1	NA	TRBJ1-2	NA	TGCAGTGCTAGAGATCCCAATGGCTACACCTTC	CSARDPNGYTF
TRBV28	NA	TRBJ2-3	NA	TGTGCCAGCAGTCGGAGCGGACTGGCGGTGGAGGGCACAGATACGCAGTATTTT	CASSRSGLAVEGTDTQYF
TRBV5-4	NA	TRBJ1-2	NA	TGTGCCAGCAGCCTCGGGACACTTAACTATGGCTACACCTTC	CASSLGTLNYGYTF
TRBV5-6	TRBD1	TRBJ2-6	few	TGTGCCAGCAGCCGGGGGCGGGGACAGGGGCTCTCTGGGGCCAACGTCCTGACTTTC	CASSRGRGQGLSGANVLTF
TRBV7-9	TRBD2	TRBJ2-7	few	TGTGCCAGCGGGCCGAGCGGGAGGGCCGGTGAGCAGTACTTC	CASGPSGRAGEQYF
TRBV19	TRBD2	TRBJ2-3	NA	TGTGCCAGTAGTACCGGCCTAGCGGGGGGCAGGACAGATACGCAGTATTTT	CASSTGLAGGRTDTQYF
TRBV21-1	NA	TRBJ2-7	NA	TGTGCCAGCAGCAACTCTCTCCCGGGACTAGCGGTTAAAGAATCCTCCTACGAGCAGTACTTC	CASSNSLPGLAVKESSYEQYF
TRBV28	TRBD1	TRBJ2-1	NA	TGTGCCAGCAGTAGCGGACAGGGGGGCTACAATGAGCAGTTCTTC	CASSSGQGGYNEQFF
TRBV28	TRBD1	TRBJ2-1	NA	TGTGCCAGCAGTCTTGACAGGGCGGGTGAGCAGTTCTTC	CASSLDRAGEQFF
TRBV28	NA	TRBJ1-2	once	TGTGCCAGCAGTTTAAGCGGCAGAACCTACTATGGCTACACCTTC	CASSLSGRTYYGYTF
TRBV9	NA	TRBJ2-5	NA	TGTGCCAGCAACCGGCGGGGCGAGGAGACCCAGTACTTC	CASNRRGEETQYF
TRBV3-1/TRBV3-2	NA	TRBJ2-2	NA	TGTGCCAGCAGCCAAGATCTAAGCGGGGAGCTGTTTTTT	CASSQDLSGELFF
TRBV19	TRBD1	TRBJ1-5	NA	TGTGCCAGTAGGTTTAAGGACAGGGGCAATCAGCCCCAGCATTTT	CASRFKDRGNQPQHF
TRBV6-4	NA	TRBJ1-3	NA	TGTGCCAGCAGGGCCAGGGGAACCTCTGGAAACACCATATATTTT	CASRARGTSGNTIYF
TRBV2	TRBD2	TRBJ2-5	NA	TGTGCCAGCAGTGAAACGGCGGGGGGAGAGACCCAGTACTTC	CASSETAGGETQYF
TRBV28	NA	TRBJ2-7	NA	TGTGCCAGCAGTTCACCGGGGAGGGGGGGAGGTTACGAGCAGTACTTC	CASSSPGRGGGYEQYF
TRBV6-6	NA	TRBJ1-5	NA	TGTGCCAGCAGTTTAAACAGGGTGCGCGATCAGCCCCAGCATTTT	CASSLNRVRDQPQHF
TRBV5-4	NA	TRBJ2-7	few	TGTGCCAGCAGCTTGAGGGGGACCGGACCGGTTGACTACGAGCAGTACTTC	CASSLRGTGPVDYEQYF
TRBV12-3/TRBV12-4	NA	TRBJ1-2	NA	TGTGCCAGCAGTTTACGTAGGACAGCTCGCTACACCTTC	CASSLRRTARYTF
TRBV5-1	TRBD1	TRBJ2-5	NA	TGCGCCAGCAGCTTGGCCTTGACAGGGACCCAAGAGACCCAGTACTTC	CASSLALTGTQETQYF
TRBV10-2	NA	TRBJ1-5	NA	TGCGCCAGCAGTGACGCCTGGGGAGTGGGCAATCAGCCCCAGCATTTT	CASSDAWGVGNQPQHF
TRBV6-1	TRBD1	TRBJ2-7	NA	TGTGCCAGCAGTGAACTCCAGGGGGCGGCCTACGAGCAGTACTTC	CASSELQGAAYEQYF
TRBV3-1/TRBV3-2	NA	TRBJ2-4	few	TGTGCCAGCAGCCAAGAGGGGAAAGGGGTCGTTCAGTACTTC	CASSQEGKGVVQYF
TRBV10-3	NA	TRBJ1-4	NA	TGTGCCATCAGTGCTTCTAATGAAAAACTGTTTTTT	CAISASNEKLFF
TRBV28	NA	TRBJ2-1	NA	TGTGCCAGCAGTTCGTCGTCGGAGTACAATGAGCAGTTCTTC	CASSSSSEYNEQFF
TRBV7-8	NA	TRBJ2-2	NA	TGTGCCAGCCAAAGTTCCGGGACACCGAACACCGGGGAGCTGTTTTTT	CASQSSGTPNTGELFF
TRBV5-1	NA	TRBJ2-7	NA	TGCGCCAGCTCCCTGACCCTCGGGAGCTCCTACGAGCAGTACTTC	CASSLTLGSSYEQYF
TRBV11-3	TRBD1	TRBJ2-1	NA	TGTGCCAGCAGCCCCGGACAGGACAATGAGCAGTTCTTC	CASSPGQDNEQFF
TRBV19	NA	TRBJ1-5	NA	TGTGCCAGTAATCCAGGGATCAATCAGCCCCAGCATTTT	CASNPGINQPQHF
TRBV14	NA	TRBJ2-1	NA	TGTGCCAGCAGCCAGGGCAGGGTTGAGCAGTTCTTC	CASSQGRVEQFF
TRBV15	TRBD2	TRBJ2-1	NA	TGTGCCACCAGCAGCGAAGGGACTAGAAGAGTCTTC	CATSSEGTRRVF
TRBV18	TRBD1	TRBJ2-1	NA	TGTGCCAGCTCACCACGGTCTCCGGGACAGGGTGACAATGAGCAGTTCTTC	CASSPRSPGQGDNEQFF
TRBV29-1	NA	TRBJ2-5	NA	TGCAGCGCCGGGAAGGCCGTGGGGACCCAGTACTTC	CSAGKAVGTQYF
TRBV11-2	NA	TRBJ1-1	NA	TGTGCCAGCAGCATAACAATGAGGGCCGAAGCTTTCTTT	CASSITMRAEAFF